This T cell receptor (beta chain) came from a study of cytomegalovirus exposure and HLA in healthy donors. Study-wide context: Membership in the Caucasian-associated ancestry cluster was found for around four fifths of fewer than 450 genotyped donors.

Use of 60 Vbeta and 13 Jbeta primers characterized the PCR. Method: immunoSEQ multiplex PCR; TCRdb's copy keeps in-frame clones and lacks some. The repertoire holds 120,000 to 150,000 clones, with 65% to 80% as singletons. The sequence was obtained from a woman aged 40 to 50 in good health and CMV-seronegative. Sequenced material: PBMCs.

CDR3 loop: CASSPKGGTSTNEQFF. DNA of the CDR3: TGTGCCAGCTCACCGAAGGGGGGGACCTCGACGAATGAGCAGTTCTTC. The chain links TRBV18 to TRBJ2-1; tentatively, D is TRBD2 (7 bases). Trimming took off 3 bases at V and 7 bases at J, with 19 bases between the two ends. Germline CDR1 KGHSH, CDR2 LQKENI. This CDR3 has 16 residues. The full variable domain, rest sourced from reference TRBV18 and TRBJ2-1, is NAGVMQNPRHLVRRRGQEARLRCSPMKGHSHVYWYRQLPEEGLKFMVYLQKENIIDESGMPKERFSAEFPKEGPSILRIQQVVRGDSAAYFCASSPKGGTSTNEQFFGPGTRLTVL.